The 32 T cell receptor beta chains below were found in one sample sequenced in a study of response to subunit inactivated influenza vaccine. A single record per CDR3 protein comes from TCRdb applying MiXCR to the RT-PCR reads. The data show roughly 700,000 distinct CDR3 sequences, around a sixth seen once. The sample was PBMCs from blood, taken 11 to 12 days after vaccination. Receptors were obtained from a man between 50 and 59 years old who received an inactivated influenza vaccine.

This clonotype was detected only a few times. This chain uses TRBV10-1 with TRBJ2-1; 10 bases agree with TRBD2. J gave up 7 bases and V 4 bases, and 7 bases lay outside the gene matches. CDR3 size: 15 residues. Germline V gene sequence: CDR1 WNHNN, CDR2 SYGVQD (reference sequence). CDR3 region: CASSGRSGGANEQFF. In DNA, the CDR3 is TGCGCCAGCAGTGGTCGGAGCGGGGGGGCGAATGAGCAGTTCTTC.

The table lists this clonotype with a count of one. The V and J genes are TRBV5-6 and TRBJ2-7; 9 positions agree with TRBD2. The length of the CDR3 is 18 residues. From germline, CDR1 is SGHDT and CDR2 YYEEEE. V lost 0 bases, J lost 5 bases, and 15 bases stayed unmatched. The CDR3 DNA sequence: TGTGCCAGCAGCTTGGCCGTTGGGACTAGCCTGCCGTTTGACGAGCAGTACTTC. Amino acid sequence: CASSLAVGTSLPFDEQYF.

Ten or more counts support this clonotype. The chain uses TRBV29-1 and TRBJ2-1; TRBD1 aligns across 8 bases. CDR1 and CDR2 (germline): SQVTM, ANQGSEA. V lost 4 bases to trimming and J lost 4 bases; unmatched junction nucleotides: 6. The CDR3 runs to 14 residues. The DNA of the CDR3 is TGCAGCGTTGTTACGGACAGGGAATACAATGAGCAGTTCTTC. Its protein product is CSVVTDREYNEQFF.

This clonotype was recorded at least ten times. The gene calls are TRBV7-9 and TRBJ1-2; perhaps TRBD1 as D (5 bases). This CDR3 has 13 amino acids. CDR1 SEHNR and CDR2 FQNEAQ come from the germline V gene (reference sequence). V lost 5 bases to trimming and J lost 8 bases, with 15 bases between them. The CDR3 sequence is CASSPTRERGYTF. CDR3 nucleotides: TGTGCCAGCAGCCCGACCAGGGAACGCGGCTACACCTTC.

This clonotype has more than one count but fewer than ten. J is TRBJ2-4 and V is TRBV20-1; 7 nucleotides align to TRBD1. Germline V gene data show CDR1 as DFQATT and CDR2 as SNEGSKA (reference sequence). The CDR3 has 12 amino acids. With V trimmed by 6 bases and J by 9 bases, 8 bases remained unmatched. CDR3 coding DNA: TGCAGTGCAAACAAACAGGGGACCATTCAGTACTTC. This gives the protein CSANKQGTIQYF.

This chain connects TRBV11-2 to TRBJ2-3; D might be TRBD2 (7 bases). This CDR3 has 16 residues. Germline V CDR1 and CDR2: SGHAT, FQNNGV. Between the trimmed V and J ends, which lost 1 base and 4 bases, there was a span of 15 bases. CDR3 residues: CASSLVRGAISDTQYF. In nucleotides, the CDR3 is TGTGCCAGCAGCTTAGTTCGGGGGGCGATATCAGATACGCAGTATTTT.

V and J are TRBV9 and TRBJ1-2, with D hard to call. The germline V and J ends were trimmed by 2 bases and 5 bases, with 7 bases remaining between them. Germline assignment: CDR1 SGDLS and CDR2 YYNGEE. The CDR3 extends over 12 amino acids. In DNA form, the CDR3 reads TGTGCCAGCAGCGTCGGCGATTATGGCTACACCTTC. Protein sequence: CASSVGDYGYTF.

This chain joins TRBV5-1 and TRBJ2-7, with 9 bases aligning to TRBD1. The ends lost 3 bases at V and 5 bases at J; junction bases unmatched: 12. CDR3 length equals 16 residues. The V gene's germline CDR1 is SGHRS and CDR2 YFSETQ. CDR3 in DNA: TGCGCCAGCAGCTCGATGTCGGGACAGGGTCTGAACGAGCAGTACTTC. Its translation: CASSSMSGQGLNEQYF.

This chain uses TRBV29-1 with TRBJ2-3, with TRBD1 as a possible D gene (6 bases). V was cut by 4 bases and J by 4 bases, with 21 bases left in between. Looked up from germline, CDR1 is SQVTM and CDR2 is ANQGSEA. This CDR3 is 16 amino acids long. In DNA form, the CDR3 reads TGCAGCGTTGGAGTTGGGAAACAGGGCATTTCAGATACGCAGTATTTT. Protein: CSVGVGKQGISDTQYF.

The chain joins TRBV12-3 or TRBV12-4 to TRBJ2-7, with 10 positions matching TRBD1. This CDR3 comprises 16 residues. V lost 5 bases, J lost 5 bases, and 12 bases stayed unmatched. The CDR3 DNA reads as TGTGCCAGCAGTAACGCTCCGGGACAGGGGCTCAACGAGCAGTACTTC. This translates into CASSNAPGQGLNEQYF.

This clonotype was seen a handful of times. V and J are TRBV9 and TRBJ1-2; D not certain. V was pared by 2 bases and J by 3 bases, with 8 bases between. This CDR3 spans 13 amino acids. CDR1 and CDR2 from the germline V gene are SGDLS and YYNGEE. The CDR3 coding sequence is TGTGCCAGCAGCGTTTCTCAGGACTATGGCTACACCTTC. Amino acids: CASSVSQDYGYTF.

This clonotype turned up a few times. The chain uses TRBV3-1 and TRBJ1-5; D not resolved. This CDR3 has 15 amino acids. Trimming cost V 2 bases and J 10 bases, with 18 bases left between them. From germline, CDR1 is LGHDT and CDR2 YNNKEL (reference sequence). The CDR3 sequence is CASSQPLAAPSPQHF. As DNA, the CDR3 is TGTGCCAGCAGCCAACCCTTGGCAGCGCCTTCACCCCAGCATTTT.

The chain is built from TRBV4-3 and TRBJ2-7, with D perhaps matching TRBD2 (5 bases). The V end was cut by 0 bases, the J end by 2 bases, with 14 bases between. Germline V gene sequence: CDR1 LGHNA, CDR2 YSLEER. The CDR3 has 16 amino acids. The CDR3, as DNA: TGCGCCAGCAGCCAAGATTGGAGGACGGAACCCTACGAGCAGTACTTC. Its translation: CASSQDWRTEPYEQYF.

This clonotype was counted many times. The chain uses TRBV5-1 and TRBJ1-1, with 10 bases lining up with TRBD1. CDR1 is SGHRS, CDR2 YFSETQ, per germline. CDR3 length: 15 amino acids. V was pared by 4 bases and J by 6 bases, with 9 bases of the junction left unmatched. Here the CDR3 reads CASSLRQGAKAEAFF. The CDR3 DNA sequence: TGCGCCAGCAGCCTCAGACAGGGGGCGAAGGCTGAAGCTTTCTTT.

The chain carries TRBV6-5 and TRBJ1-6; D uncertain. Germline V gene lookup returns CDR1 MNHEY and CDR2 SVGAGI. This CDR3 has 14 amino acids. Trimming shortened V by 4 bases and J by 7 bases, and 11 bases separated the two germline ends. CDR3 loop: CASSSSRLNSPLHF. The CDR3, as DNA: TGTGCCAGCAGTTCTTCCCGTTTGAATTCACCCCTCCACTTT.

The V and J genes are TRBV6-2 or TRBV6-3 and TRBJ1-1; 10 nucleotides align to TRBD1. CDR3 size: 16 residues. Germline V lookup: CDR1 MNHEY, CDR2 SVGEGT. The V gene end was trimmed by 7 bases and the J gene end by 4 bases; junction bases not matched to a gene: 12. DNA for the CDR3: TGTGCCAGCACCTCAATGGACAGGGGGAGAAGCACTGAAGCTTTCTTT. Translation: CASTSMDRGRSTEAFF.

This clonotype showed up just a few times. The chain recombines TRBV9 with TRBJ2-3; tentative D call: TRBD1 (5 bases). Trimming removed 0 bases at V and 2 bases at J, with 10 bases between. The germline CDR1 and CDR2 sequences are SGDLS and YYNGEE. CDR3 length equals 15 residues. In DNA form, the CDR3 reads TGTGCCAGCAGCGTAGGAGTTGGGGCCACAGATACGCAGTATTTT. It codes for CASSVGVGATDTQYF. Together with reference TRBV9 and TRBJ2-3, the CDR3 gives the full variable domain: DSGVTQTPKHLITATGQRVTLRCSPRSGDLSVYWYQQSLDQGLQFLIQYYNGEERAKGNILERFSAQQFPDLHSELNLSSLELGDSALYFCASSVGVGATDTQYFGPGTRLTVL.

This clonotype was seen more than once but under ten times. The V call is TRBV11-2, the J call TRBJ2-1; D is perhaps TRBD2 (6 bases). Per germline, CDR1 SGHAT and CDR2 FQNNGV. V was cut by 3 bases and J by 10 bases, with 7 bases left in between. This CDR3 has 11 residues. This chain's CDR3 is CASSLTREQFF. The CDR3 bases are TGTGCCAGCAGCTTGACTAGGGAGCAGTTCTTC.

This clonotype came up a few times. One end of the junction is discordant with germline, which a read error may explain. The chain couples TRBV4-1 to TRBJ2-3; a possible D gene is TRBD1 (5 bases). CDR1 is MGHRA and CDR2 is YSYEKL in the germline V gene. CDR3 length: 16 amino acids. The CDR3 sequence: CASSQGVGLSTNTQYF. CDR3 in DNA: TGCGCCAGCAGCCAAGGCGTGGGGCTTAGCACAAATACGCAGTATTTT.

This rearrangement joins TRBV6-5 to TRBJ2-3; D call uncertain. Germline V gives CDR1 MNHEY, CDR2 SVGAGI. With 6 bases removed from V and 4 bases from J, the gap between germline ends came to 8 bases. The CDR3 sequence is 12 residues long. The CDR3 DNA follows: TGTGCCAGCAGCACAGACGCAGATACGCAGTATTTT. This sequence encodes CASSTDADTQYF.

This clonotype was seen a handful of times. The rearrangement joins TRBV29-1 to TRBJ1-2; the D gene is possibly TRBD1 (5 bases). This CDR3 has 11 residues. Germline assignment: CDR1 SQVTM and CDR2 ANQGSEA. V was cut by 3 bases and J by 5 bases, with 7 bases left in between. This CDR3 reads CSVETVYGYTF. The CDR3, as DNA: TGCAGCGTTGAGACAGTATATGGCTACACCTTC.

This clonotype was seen a few times. The rearrangement joins TRBV12-3 or TRBV12-4 to TRBJ2-2, with 8 positions matching TRBD2. J lost 6 bases, V lost 5 bases, and 5 bases had no gene match. The length of the CDR3 is 14 residues. The DNA of the CDR3 is TGTGCCAGCAGTCCGGGGGGGGGTTCCGGGGAGCTGTTTTTT. Encoded protein: CASSPGGGSGELFF.

The chain recombines TRBV4-3 with TRBJ2-1; 10 bases map to TRBD2. This CDR3 spans 17 amino acids. V was clipped by 1 base and J by 4 bases; unmatched bases: 7. CDR1 is LGHNA, CDR2 YSLEER, per germline. The DNA for the CDR3 is TGCGCCAGCAGCCAAGGTTTTCGACTAGCGGGTTACAATGAGCAGTTCTTC. Protein: CASSQGFRLAGYNEQFF.

This chain connects TRBV19 to TRBJ2-1, with TRBD2 matching 8 bases. J was trimmed by 6 bases and V by 10 bases; bases with no gene match: 8. Looked up from germline, CDR1 is LNHDA and CDR2 is SQIVND (reference sequence). The CDR3 has 13 residues. CDR3 sequence reads: CAISRGGSNEQFF. CDR3 nucleotide sequence: TGTGCCATAAGCCGGGGGGGTAGCAATGAGCAGTTCTTC. The entire variable domain, with the rest obtained from reference TRBV19 and TRBJ2-1, is as follows: DGGITQSPKYLFRKEGQNVTLSCEQNLNHDAMYWYRQDPGQGLRLIYYSQIVNDFQKGDIAEGYSVSREKKESFPLTVTSAQKNPTAFYLCAISRGGSNEQFFGPGTRLTVL.

The J gene is TRBJ2-7, the V gene TRBV29-1, with 8 bases matching TRBD1. The germline CDR1 and CDR2 sequences are SQVTM and ANQGSEA. Trimming at V came to 6 bases and at J to 4 bases, leaving 11 bases not matched to a gene. The CDR3 is 14 amino acids. The CDR3 sequence is CSVNLGTGLYEQYF. In nucleotides, the CDR3 is TGCAGCGTCAACCTCGGGACAGGACTTTACGAGCAGTACTTC.

This clonotype was observed a handful of times. The chain recombines TRBV2 with TRBJ2-5; a weak D match, TRBD1 (5 bases). The CDR3 covers 14 residues. Germline loops: CDR1 SNHLY, CDR2 FYNNEI. V was pared by 6 bases and J by 7 bases, with 18 bases between. CDR3 coding DNA: TGTGCCAGCAGCCCGGGTCCTTCTACAGGGACCCAGTACTTC. Residues: CASSPGPSTGTQYF.

This chain uses TRBV5-1 with TRBJ1-2; TRBD1 is a possible D gene (5 bases). V was clipped by 3 bases and J by 7 bases, with 13 bases between them. The CDR3 contains 13 residues. CDR1 SGHRS and CDR2 YFSETQ come from the germline V gene. CDR3 nucleotide sequence: TGCGCCAGCAGCTCGGACACGAAGGGTGGCTACACCTTC. It encodes CASSSDTKGGYTF. Full variable domain (remainder filled in from reference TRBV5-1 and TRBJ1-2): KAGVTQTPRYLIKTRGQQVTLSCSPISGHRSVSWYQQTPGQGLQFLFEYFSETQRNKGNFPGRFSGRQFSNSRSEMNVSTLELGDSALYLCASSSDTKGGYTFGSGTRLTVV.

The gene calls are TRBV5-1 and TRBJ2-1; TRBD1 matches at 8 bases. Trimming removed 4 bases from V and 5 bases from J; junction bases left unmatched: 8. The V gene's germline CDR1 is SGHRS and CDR2 YFSETQ. The CDR3 loop spans 15 amino acids. DNA of the CDR3: TGCGCCAGCAGCATGGACAGGGTGACCCACAATGAGCAGTTCTTC. Protein product: CASSMDRVTHNEQFF.

This clonotype was detected many times. J is TRBJ1-2 and V is TRBV6-1, with D perhaps TRBD1 (5 bases). CDR1 is MNHNS, CDR2 SASEGT, per germline. Trimming took 5 bases from V and 4 from J, leaving 14 bases between them. The CDR3 totals 14 residues. The DNA of the CDR3 is TGTGCCAGCAGTACGATGGCAGGGCCCTATGGCTACACCTTC. Encoded protein: CASSTMAGPYGYTF.

The rearrangement links TRBV5-6 to TRBJ2-2; the match to TRBD2 covers 8 bases. Germline CDR1 is SGHDT and CDR2 is YYEEEE. V trimming: 3 bases; J trimming: 0 bases; junction bases outside the gene matches: 10. CDR3 length: 18 residues. The CDR3 region has the DNA TGTGCCAGCAGCTCCTCGGGGGGGAGGGCCGCGAACACCGGGGAGCTGTTTTTT. Its protein is CASSSSGGRAANTGELFF.

The chain links TRBV6-5 to TRBJ2-3; TRBD1 matches at 7 bases. The CDR3 totals 17 residues. Trimming cost V 0 bases and J 5 bases; bases outside gene matches: 11. Germline V gene data show CDR1 as MNHEY and CDR2 as SVGAGI. CDR3 amino acids: CASSYSETGAARDTQYF. CDR3 bases: TGTGCCAGCAGTTACTCGGAAACAGGGGCCGCCCGAGATACGCAGTATTTT.

This CDR3 is CSARQWYEQYF. The CDR3 DNA is TGCAGTGCTAGACAGTGGTACGAGCAGTACTTC. This chain uses TRBV20-1 with TRBJ2-7; D is unresolved. The CDR3 totals 11 residues. Germline-derived CDR1 and CDR2 are DFQATT and SNEGSKA (reference sequence). Between the trimmed V and J ends, which lost 2 bases and 4 bases, there was a span of 6 bases.